This entry features one T cell receptor (beta chain) sequence. Its antigen is unknown. Sequencing used immunoSEQ multiplex PCR; TCRdb keeps in-frame clones, though not all of them. The sample contains fewer than 90,000 clones, 86% of which appear only once. The entry originates in a study of OX40 agonist ivuxolimab in advanced cancers. Overall study: Males comprised 70% to 90% of the group, whose mean age was approximately 60 years (range about 20 to 85). Three patients responded partially, comprising one with hepatocellular carcinoma and two with cutaneous melanoma. Overall study findings and caveats: Determination of antigen specificity was not performed for the expanded peripheral T cells. CD8+ T cells averaged more expanded clones than CD4+.

Deletions cut 7 bases from V and 8 bases from J, with 15 bases between. Germline loops: CDR1 SNHLY, CDR2 FYNNEI. The CDR3 runs to 13 residues. The chain joins TRBV2 to TRBJ2-1; perhaps TRBD1 as D (6 bases). The material sequenced was CD4+ or CD8+ T cells sorted from blood, taken in a trial of the OX40 agonist ivuxolimab. The clonotype comes from an adult with an advanced solid tumor such as melanoma, head and neck, liver or kidney cancer. The DNA of the CDR3 is TGTGCCAGCAACTGGGGGCCTTCGGATGAGCAGTTCTTC. Its protein product is CASNWGPSDEQFF.